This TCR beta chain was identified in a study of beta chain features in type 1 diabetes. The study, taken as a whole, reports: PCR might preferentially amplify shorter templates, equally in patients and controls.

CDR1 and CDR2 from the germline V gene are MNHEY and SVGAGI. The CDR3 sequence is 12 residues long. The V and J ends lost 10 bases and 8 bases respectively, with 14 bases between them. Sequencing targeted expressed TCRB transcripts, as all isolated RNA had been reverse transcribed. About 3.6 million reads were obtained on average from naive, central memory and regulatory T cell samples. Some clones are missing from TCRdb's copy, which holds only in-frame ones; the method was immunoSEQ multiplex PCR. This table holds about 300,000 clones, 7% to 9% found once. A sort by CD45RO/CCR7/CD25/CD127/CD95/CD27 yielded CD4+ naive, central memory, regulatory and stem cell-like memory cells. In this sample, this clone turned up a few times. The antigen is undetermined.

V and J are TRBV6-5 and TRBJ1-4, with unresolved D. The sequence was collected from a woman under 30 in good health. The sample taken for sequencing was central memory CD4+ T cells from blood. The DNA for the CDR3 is TGTGCCACCCGTTTTATGGGGGAAAAACTGTTTTTT. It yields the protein CATRFMGEKLFF.